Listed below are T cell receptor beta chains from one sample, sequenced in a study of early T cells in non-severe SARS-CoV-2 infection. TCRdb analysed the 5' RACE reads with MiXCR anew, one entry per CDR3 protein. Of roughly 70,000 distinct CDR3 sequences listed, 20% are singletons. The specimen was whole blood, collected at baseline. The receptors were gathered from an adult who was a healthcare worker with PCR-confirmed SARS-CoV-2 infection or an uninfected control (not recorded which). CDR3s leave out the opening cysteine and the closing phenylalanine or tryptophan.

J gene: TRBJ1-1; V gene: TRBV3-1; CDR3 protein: ASSLSTVNTEAF
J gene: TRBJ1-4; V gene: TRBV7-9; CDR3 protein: ASSPVGAGEKLF
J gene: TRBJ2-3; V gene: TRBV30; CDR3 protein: AWRNSRGRYLSTDTQY
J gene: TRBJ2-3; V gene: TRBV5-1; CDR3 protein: ASSGRESGGGTDTQY
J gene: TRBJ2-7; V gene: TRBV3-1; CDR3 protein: ASSLGTGSYEQY
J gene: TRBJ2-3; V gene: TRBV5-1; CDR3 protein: ASSIGQSTDTQY
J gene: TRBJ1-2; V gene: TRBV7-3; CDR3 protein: ASSLMGAGGYT
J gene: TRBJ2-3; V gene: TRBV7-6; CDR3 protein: ASSSSGLTTDTQY
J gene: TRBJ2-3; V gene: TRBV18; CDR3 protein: ASSLDGFTDTQY
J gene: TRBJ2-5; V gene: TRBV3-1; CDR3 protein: ASSPGATETQY
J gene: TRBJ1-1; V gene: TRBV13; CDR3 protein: ASSFGRNTEAF
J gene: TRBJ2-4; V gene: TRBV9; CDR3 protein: ASSPMVAKNIQY
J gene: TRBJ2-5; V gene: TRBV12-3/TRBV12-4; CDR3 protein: ASRGEQETQY
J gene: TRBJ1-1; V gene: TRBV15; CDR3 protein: ATSRYRDTEAF
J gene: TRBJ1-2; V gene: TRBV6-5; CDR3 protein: ASSFRQRPTSGYT
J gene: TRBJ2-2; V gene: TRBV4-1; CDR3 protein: ASSQMGIYGELF
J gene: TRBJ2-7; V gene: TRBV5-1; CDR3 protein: ATVRVDYEQY
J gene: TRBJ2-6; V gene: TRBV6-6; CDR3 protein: ASSYRMGANVLT
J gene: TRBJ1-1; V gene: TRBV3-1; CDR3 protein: ASSSEGGNTEAF
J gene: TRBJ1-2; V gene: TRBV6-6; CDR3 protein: ASSYWEGYGYT
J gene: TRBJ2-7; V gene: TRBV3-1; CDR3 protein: ASSRFAGGNSYEQY
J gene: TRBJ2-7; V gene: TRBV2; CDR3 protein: ASMRDTYEQY
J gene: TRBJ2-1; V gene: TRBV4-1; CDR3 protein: ASRQISGRGNEQF
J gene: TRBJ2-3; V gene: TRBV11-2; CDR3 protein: ASSLEGPGGGYSTDTQY
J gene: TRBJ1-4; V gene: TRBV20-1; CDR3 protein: SAPLTNEKLF
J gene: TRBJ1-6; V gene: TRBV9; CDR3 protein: ASSVGDSYNSPLH
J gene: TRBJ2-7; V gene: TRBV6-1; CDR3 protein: ASSEAGTGAYEQY
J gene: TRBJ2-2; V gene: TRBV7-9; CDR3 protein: ASSRGGLNTGELF
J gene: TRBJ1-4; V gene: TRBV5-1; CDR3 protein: ASSPGLPSGEKLF
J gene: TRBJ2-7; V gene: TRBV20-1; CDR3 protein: SARDPFGTRFH
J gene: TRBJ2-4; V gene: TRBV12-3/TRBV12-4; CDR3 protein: ASSSRENIQY
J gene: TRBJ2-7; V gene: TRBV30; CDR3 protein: AWRDYSYEQY
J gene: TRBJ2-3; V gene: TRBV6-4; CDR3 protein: ASSDGSGGEADTQY
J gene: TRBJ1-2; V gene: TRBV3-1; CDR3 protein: ASSQAGAGYT
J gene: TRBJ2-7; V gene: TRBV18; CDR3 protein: ASSPGQANYEQY
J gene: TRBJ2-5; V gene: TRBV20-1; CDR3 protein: SAGNQETQY
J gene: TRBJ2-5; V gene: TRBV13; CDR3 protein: ASNIRSSGIQETQY
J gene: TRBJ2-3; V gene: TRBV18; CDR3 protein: ASSGRVFSTDTQY
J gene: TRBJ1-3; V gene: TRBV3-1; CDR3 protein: ASSQDHRSSGNTIY
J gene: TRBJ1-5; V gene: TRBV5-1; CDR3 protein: ASSPGTVSNQPQH
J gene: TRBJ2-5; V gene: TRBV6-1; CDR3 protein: ASIEGSETQY
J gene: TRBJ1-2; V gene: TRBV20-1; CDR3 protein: SAEDRLGGYT
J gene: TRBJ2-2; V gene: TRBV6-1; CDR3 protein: ASKEAGSTGELF
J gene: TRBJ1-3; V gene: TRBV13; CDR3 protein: ASSGVTGVHSGNTIY
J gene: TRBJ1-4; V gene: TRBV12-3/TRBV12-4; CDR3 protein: ASTRGNEKLI
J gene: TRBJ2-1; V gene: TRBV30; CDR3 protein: AWSADSGGNEQF
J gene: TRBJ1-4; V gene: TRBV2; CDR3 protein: ASSTDRATFNEKLF
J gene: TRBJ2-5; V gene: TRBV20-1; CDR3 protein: SARDPSAQETQY
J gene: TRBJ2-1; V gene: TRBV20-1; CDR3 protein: SAPGLAGSASYNEQF
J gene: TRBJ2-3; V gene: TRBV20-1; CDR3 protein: SARDSSGRTDTQY
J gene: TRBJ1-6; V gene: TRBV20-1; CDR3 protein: SAREGAHYNSPLH
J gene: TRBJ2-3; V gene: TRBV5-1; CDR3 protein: ASCKARAGTDTQY
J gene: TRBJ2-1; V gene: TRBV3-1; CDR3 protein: ASSQEGIQQF
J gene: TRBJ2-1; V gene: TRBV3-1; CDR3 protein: ASSATSGAYNEQF
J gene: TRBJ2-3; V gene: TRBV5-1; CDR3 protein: ASSTDRPTDTQY
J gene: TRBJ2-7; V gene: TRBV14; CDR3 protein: ASSQGGFVSRARLYEQY
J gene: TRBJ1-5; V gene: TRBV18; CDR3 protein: ASSPAGEQPQH
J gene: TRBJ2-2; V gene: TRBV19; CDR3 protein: ASKRYTTGENTGELF
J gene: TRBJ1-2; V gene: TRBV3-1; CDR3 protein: ASSQQQRGYT
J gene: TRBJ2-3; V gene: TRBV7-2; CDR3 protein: ASSLFGGPRSTDTQY